The rows below give T cell receptor beta chains drawn from one sample of a study of blood T cell repertoires in COVID-19. The protocol was immunoSEQ multiplex PCR, while the TCRdb copy is restricted to in-frame clones and leaves out a portion. This sample carries 150,000 or so clones, approximately 91% of them seen once, and the ten largest clones take around 2.1%. Material for sequencing was peripheral blood. All receptors derive from a man younger than 35 with acute or convalescent COVID-19. Both conserved end residues are part of each CDR3. The order of the fields is J gene, D gene, clone size, V gene, CDR3 DNA, CDR3 protein. D genes are given only for firm matches. The size entry is marked missing in some rows and otherwise reads once, few, many or a size class.

>TRBJ1-4|.|.|TRBV5-1
TGCGCCAGCAGCTTGCGGGGTTCAACTAATGAAAAACTGTTTTTT
CASSLRGSTNEKLFF
>TRBJ1-5|TRBD1|.|TRBV27
TGTGCCAGCAGCTCGACAGGGCTTAGGGGCAATCAGCCCCAGCATTTT
CASSSTGLRGNQPQHF
>TRBJ1-2|.|.|TRBV5-1
TGCGCCAGCAGCTTCGAGGGAGACTATGGCTACACCTTC
CASSFEGDYGYTF
>TRBJ2-5|TRBD2|.|TRBV5-1
TGCGCCAGCAGCTTGGGAACGGGAGGCGCCCAAGAGACCCAGTACTTC
CASSLGTGGAQETQYF
>TRBJ1-2|TRBD1|.|TRBV5-1
TGCGCCAGCGGGGTTCCAACGGCAGGGGGCGCTAACTATGGCTACACCTTC
CASGVPTAGGANYGYTF
>TRBJ2-2|.|.|TRBV4-1
TGCGCCAGCAGCCAAGGACAGTACACCGGGGAGCTGTTTTTT
CASSQGQYTGELFF
>TRBJ1-2|.|.|TRBV18
TGTGCCAGCTCACCACCAGGCAGCGGGGGCTACACCTTC
CASSPPGSGGYTF
>TRBJ2-3|.|.|TRBV27
TGTGCCAGCAGTTCCAGGATAGTTCTGGGTGGGCTAATGGACACAGATACGCAGTATTTT
CASSSRIVLGGLMDTDTQYF
>TRBJ1-1|TRBD1|.|TRBV11-2
TGTGCCAGCAGCTTAGAACAGGGGATGAACACTGAAGCTTTCTTT
CASSLEQGMNTEAFF
>TRBJ2-1|TRBD2|once|TRBV29-1
TGCAGCCGAACTAGCGGGGACAATGAGCAGTTCTTC
CSRTSGDNEQFF
>TRBJ2-7|TRBD2|once|TRBV7-2
TGTGCCAGCAGCTTAGCGCCTCTGTTGAACGCGGGGGGGCTGGGGGAGCAGTACTTC
CASSLAPLLNAGGLGEQYF
>TRBJ2-7|.|once|TRBV27
TGTGCCAGCAGTTCTCCTTCCTACGAGCAGTACTTC
CASSSPSYEQYF
>TRBJ1-1|TRBD1|.|TRBV7-7
TGTGCCAGCAGCTTAGACAGGGGCACTGAAGCTTTCTTT
CASSLDRGTEAFF
>TRBJ2-6|TRBD2|.|TRBV25-1
TGTGCCAGCAGTGGGGGGGGATCTGGGGCCAACGTCCTGACTTTC
CASSGGGSGANVLTF
>TRBJ2-1|.|.|TRBV19
TGTGCCAGTAGTAAGGGGGGGAGGGCCCTCCATGAGCAGTTCTTC
CASSKGGRALHEQFF
>TRBJ1-1|.|.|TRBV5-1
TGCGCCAGCAGCTTGTCAGCAGGGGCGATAAACACTGAAGCTTTCTTT
CASSLSAGAINTEAFF
>TRBJ2-2|.|.|TRBV5-4
TGTGCCAGCAGCTGGGGGGGGCGGAGAGCCGGGGAGCTGTTTTTT
CASSWGGRRAGELFF
>TRBJ1-1|.|.|TRBV10-1
TGCGCCAGCAGTCCCGGGACAATGCGTGGCACTGAAGCTTTCTTT
CASSPGTMRGTEAFF
>TRBJ1-1|.|.|TRBV5-1
TGCGCCAGCAGCTTGTCTAGGCAGTATAACACTGAAGCTTTCTTT
CASSLSRQYNTEAFF
>TRBJ2-3|TRBD1|.|TRBV11-2
TGTGCCAGCAGACCGACAGGGGCCCCATCAGCGGGTACGCAGTATTTT
CASRPTGAPSAGTQYF
>TRBJ2-1|TRBD1|.|TRBV9
TGTGCCAGCAGCGTAGAGGACAGGGCCACTAATGAGCAGTTCTTC
CASSVEDRATNEQFF
>TRBJ1-3|.|.|TRBV7-9
TGTGCCAGCAGAGGAGGGTCGGGAGGAAACACCATATATTTT
CASRGGSGGNTIYF
>TRBJ1-2|TRBD1|.|TRBV6-5
TGTGCCAGCAGTTACCAGGGGGTCGGCTACACCTTC
CASSYQGVGYTF
>TRBJ2-1|.|once|TRBV12-2
TGTGCAAGTCGCTTAGCGAGGAGGGACTCAAACAAAGAGAGCTCCTACAATGAGCAGTTCTTC
CASRLARRDSNKESSYNEQFF
>TRBJ2-7|.|.|TRBV19
TGTGCCAGTAGTATCCGCGGTCCTGGCCCCGAGCAGTACTTC
CASSIRGPGPEQYF
>TRBJ1-1|TRBD1|.|TRBV2
TGTGCCAGCAGATGGGACAGGGGGGACACTAGGGCTTTCTTT
CASRWDRGDTRAFF
>TRBJ2-1|TRBD2|.|TRBV5-1
TGCGCCAGCACCTTGATGACTAGCGGGAGTCCTTGCTCCTACAATGAGCAGTTCTTC
CASTLMTSGSPCSYNEQFF
>TRBJ2-1|TRBD2|once|TRBV6-2/TRBV6-3
TGTGCCAGCAGTTCGCTGACTAGCGGGAGCTCCTACAATGAGCAGTTCTTC
CASSSLTSGSSYNEQFF
>TRBJ1-2|TRBD1|.|TRBV30
TGTGCCTGGAGGAGGGGGCAAATTGGGTATGGCTACACCTTC
CAWRRGQIGYGYTF
>TRBJ1-1|TRBD1|.|TRBV27
TGTGCCAGCAGTTTATCTGTTTCAGGGGGCACTGAAGCTTTCTTT
CASSLSVSGGTEAFF
>TRBJ1-2|TRBD1|.|TRBV5-1
TGCGCCAGCAGCTCCCGGACAGGGGGAAGTATTGGCTACACCTTC
CASSSRTGGSIGYTF
>TRBJ1-4|.|.|TRBV3-1/TRBV3-2
TGTGCCAGCAGTCTTTTCGGGGGGCAGAGGGAAAAACTGTTTTTT
CASSLFGGQREKLFF
>TRBJ2-1|TRBD2|.|TRBV7-6
TGTGCCAGCAGCTTAAAGGCTAGCGGGAGGAGTGATTACAATGAGCAGTTCTTC
CASSLKASGRSDYNEQFF
>TRBJ1-5|.|.|TRBV27
TGTGCCAGCAGTTTCCGGGGGGGCGACCAGCCCCAGCATTTT
CASSFRGGDQPQHF
>TRBJ2-7|TRBD1|.|TRBV7-6
TGTGCCAGCAGCTTAGCGGGACAGGGGTCCTACGAGCAGTACTTC
CASSLAGQGSYEQYF
>TRBJ1-3|.|.|TRBV4-2
TGTGCCAGCAGCCAAGATCCGGTTGGGGCGCAGGATATTTCTGGAAACACCATATATTTT
CASSQDPVGAQDISGNTIYF
>TRBJ2-1|.|.|TRBV19
TGTGCCAGTAGTGGCGGAAGAGGGGGCAATGAGCAGTTCTTC
CASSGGRGGNEQFF
>TRBJ1-2|.|.|TRBV29-1
TGCAGCACAGCTTGGGGCGGGAAGGGCTACACCTTC
CSTAWGGKGYTF
>TRBJ2-7|.|.|TRBV11-3
TGTGCCAGCAGCTTAGCACTAACGAGCTCCTACGAGCAGTACTTC
CASSLALTSSYEQYF
>TRBJ2-7|.|.|TRBV6-6
TGTGCCAGCAGTTACGACTCGCACTACGAGCAGTACTTC
CASSYDSHYEQYF
>TRBJ2-7|.|.|TRBV15
TGTGCCACCAGCAGAGATGGGACTGGATCCTACGAGCAGTACTTC
CATSRDGTGSYEQYF
>TRBJ1-1|TRBD1|.|TRBV5-1
TGCGCCAGCAGCCTAGGACAGGGGGCGACTGAAGCTTTCTTT
CASSLGQGATEAFF
>TRBJ2-7|.|.|TRBV5-6
TGTGCCAGCAGCTTTATGGTAGCGGCGCCCCACGAGCAGTACTTC
CASSFMVAAPHEQYF
>TRBJ1-2|.|.|TRBV19
TGTGCCAGTAGTATTACAGGGTTTGGCTACACCTTC
CASSITGFGYTF
>TRBJ1-1|.|once|TRBV3-1/TRBV3-2
TGTGCCAGCAGCCTTGGACATCAGAACACTGAAGCTTTCTTT
CASSLGHQNTEAFF
>TRBJ2-7|TRBD2|.|TRBV19
TGTGCCAGTAGTATAGGGCTAGCGGGAGGTGACGAGCAGTACTTC
CASSIGLAGGDEQYF